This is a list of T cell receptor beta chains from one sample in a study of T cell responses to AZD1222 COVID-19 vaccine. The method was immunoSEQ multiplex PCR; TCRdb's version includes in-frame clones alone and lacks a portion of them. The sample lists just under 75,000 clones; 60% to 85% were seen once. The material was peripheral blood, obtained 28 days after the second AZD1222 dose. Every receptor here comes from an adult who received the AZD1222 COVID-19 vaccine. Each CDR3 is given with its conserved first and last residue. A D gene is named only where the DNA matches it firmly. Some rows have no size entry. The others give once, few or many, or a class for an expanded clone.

CASKIGAGVKEQFF | TGTGCCAGTAAGATAGGGGCGGGAGTTAAAGAGCAGTTCTTC | TRBV19 | TRBD2 | . | TRBJ2-1
CASSSTWLGYGYTF | TGTGCCAGCAGTTCTACCTGGCTTGGGTATGGCTACACCTTC | TRBV28 | . | once | TRBJ1-2
CASSLDTARLADTQYF | TGTGCCAGCAGCTTAGACACGGCTCGGCTAGCGGATACGCAGTATTTT | TRBV7-6 | . | . | TRBJ2-3
CASSLGGGRATAQYF | TGTGCCAGCAGCTTAGGAGGCGGGAGGGCTACCGCCCAGTACTTC | TRBV7-8 | TRBD2 | . | TRBJ2-5
CASSPDSYTQYF | TGTGCCAGCAGTCCGGACTCTTATACGCAGTATTTT | TRBV28 | . | . | TRBJ2-3
CAWGKAAAKNIQYF | TGTGCCTGGGGGAAGGCGGCTGCCAAAAACATTCAGTACTTC | TRBV30 | . | . | TRBJ2-4
CASSLRSGSTMTGELFF | TGTGCCAGCAGCTTAAGAAGCGGGAGTACTATGACCGGGGAGCTGTTTTTT | TRBV7-6 | TRBD2 | . | TRBJ2-2
CASSFERGTDEQYF | TGTGCCAGCAGTTTTGAAAGAGGAACAGACGAGCAGTACTTC | TRBV28 | . | . | TRBJ2-7
CASSDPSGYTDTQYF | TGTGCCAGCAGCGATCCTAGCGGCTACACAGATACGCAGTATTTT | TRBV9 | TRBD2 | . | TRBJ2-3
CASSPSSDEQFF | TGTGCCAGCAGCCCTAGTTCGGATGAGCAGTTCTTC | TRBV12-3/TRBV12-4 | . | . | TRBJ2-1
CASSFSVRDTEPLPQHF | TGTGCCAGCAGTTTCTCAGTCCGGGACACTGAACCGTTGCCCCAGCATTTT | TRBV27 | . | . | TRBJ1-5
CASSSLIYPHYGYTF | TGTGCCAGCAGTTCTCTTATCTACCCCCACTATGGCTACACCTTC | TRBV6-5 | . | few | TRBJ1-2
CASSLLSGGNTDTQYF | TGTGCCAGCAGCTTATTAAGCGGGGGCAACACAGATACGCAGTATTTT | TRBV7-6 | TRBD2 | . | TRBJ2-3
CASSLVREGTQYF | TGTGCCAGCAGCTTAGTCAGGGAGGGGACCCAGTACTTC | TRBV7-8 | TRBD2 | few | TRBJ2-5
CASSYSGDNYEQYF | TGTGCCAGCAGTTACTCAGGGGATAACTACGAGCAGTACTTC | TRBV6-2/TRBV6-3 | . | . | TRBJ2-7
CASSLAVAGVAGELFF | TGTGCCAGCAGCTTGGCGGTAGCGGGAGTGGCCGGGGAGCTGTTTTTT | TRBV5-4 | TRBD2 | . | TRBJ2-2
CAWSETGIRVYEKLFF | TGTGCCTGGAGCGAAACAGGGATTCGTGTGTATGAAAAACTGTTTTTT | TRBV30 | . | . | TRBJ1-4
CASSLGRYGYTF | TGTGCCAGCAGTTTAGGCAGATATGGCTACACCTTC | TRBV12-3/TRBV12-4 | . | . | TRBJ1-2
CAIGRGTDTQYF | TGTGCCATCGGTAGGGGCACAGATACGCAGTATTTT | TRBV6-5 | . | . | TRBJ2-3
CASSIGAGAENTEAFF | TGTGCCAGTAGTATAGGTGCTGGGGCGGAGAACACTGAAGCTTTCTTT | TRBV19 | . | . | TRBJ1-1
CASKKPLRAQETQYF | TGTGCCAGCAAAAAACCTCTCCGGGCCCAAGAGACCCAGTACTTC | TRBV28 | . | . | TRBJ2-5
CASSVGTGAIDEQYF | TGTGCCAGCAGCGTAGGGACAGGGGCTATAGATGAGCAGTACTTC | TRBV9 | TRBD1 | . | TRBJ2-7
CASSLASTDTQYF | TGTGCCAGCAGCTTGGCAAGCACAGATACGCAGTATTTT | TRBV5-6 | . | . | TRBJ2-3
CASSPTSLESSSYEQYF | TGTGCCAGCAGCCCGACTAGTCTTGAATCGAGCTCCTACGAGCAGTACTTC | TRBV7-9 | . | once | TRBJ2-7
CASSFTLLPGGLNEQYF | TGTGCCAGCAGCTTTACCCTTCTACCGGGAGGGCTTAACGAGCAGTACTTC | TRBV7-8 | TRBD2 | . | TRBJ2-7
CATSDSGLAAADTQYF | TGTGCCACCAGTGATTCCGGACTAGCGGCGGCAGATACGCAGTATTTT | TRBV24-1 | TRBD2 | . | TRBJ2-3
CASRTGQGFTEAFF | TGTGCCAGCAGAACAGGACAGGGCTTCACTGAAGCTTTCTTT | TRBV28 | TRBD1 | . | TRBJ1-1
CASSRRRAHRGNQPQHF | TGTGCCAGCAGCAGACGTAGGGCCCACCGAGGCAATCAGCCCCAGCATTTT | TRBV21-1 | . | . | TRBJ1-5